The clone carrying this T cell receptor beta chain has at least ten counts. TCRdb independently ran MiXCR on the 5' RACE reads; one entry per CDR3 protein. The repertoire holds around 450,000 distinct CDR3 sequences, with 13% to 15% as singletons. Trimming removed 5 bases from V and 3 bases from J, with 5 bases in between. CDR1 is SQVTM, CDR2 ANQGSEA, per germline. The CDR3 totals 10 residues. These data belong to a study of identical twins. This sample was also put to use in a study of yellow fever vaccine responses in identical twins.

Sequenced material: CD4+ T cells sorted from blood. The chain is built from TRBV29-1 and TRBJ2-7; no reliable D call. The clonotype comes from a woman between 18 and 30 years old in good health. Here the CDR3 reads CSVLYYEQYF. In DNA, the CDR3 is TGCAGCGTTCTCTACTACGAGCAGTACTTC.